Presented here are 8 T cell receptor beta chains from one specimen sequenced in a study of cytomegalovirus exposure and HLA in healthy donors. The PCR employed 60 Vbeta primers together with 13 Jbeta primers. TCRdb's copy holds only in-frame clones and misses some; the assay was immunoSEQ multiplex PCR. Here the sample spans approximately 140,000 clones, roughly 79% being singletons. The sequenced sample consisted of PBMCs. Source of these receptors: a man aged 18 to 30 in good health and CMV-seronegative.

The V gene is TRBV5-1, the J gene TRBJ1-1; TRBD1 matches 7 bases. CDR3 length: 14 amino acids. Trimming cost V 4 bases and J 2 bases; bases outside gene matches: 5. CDR1 and CDR2 from the germline V gene are SGHRS and YFSETQ. Here the CDR3 DNA reads TGCGCCAGCAGCGTCCAGGGGGTTAACACTGAAGCTTTCTTT. This gives the protein CASSVQGVNTEAFF.

The V call is TRBV4-2, the J call TRBJ1-4; D is uncertain. Germline assignment: CDR1 LGHNA and CDR2 YNFKEQ. V shed 1 base and J shed 3 bases, with 18 bases lying between them. This CDR3 spans 18 amino acids. CDR3 protein: CASSQGLGAGEANEKLFF. Written as DNA, the CDR3 is TGTGCCAGCAGCCAAGGGCTGGGCGCGGGCGAGGCTAATGAAAAACTGTTTTTT.

This rearrangement joins TRBV9 to TRBJ1-5; TRBD1 agrees at 7 bases. CDR1 is SGDLS and CDR2 is YYNGEE in the germline V gene. This CDR3 has 14 amino acids. With 2 bases clipped from V and 5 bases from J, the junction kept 4 bases outside the gene matches. The DNA of the CDR3 is TGTGCCAGCAGCGTTGCTGACAGGGATCAGCCCCAGCATTTT. It translates to CASSVADRDQPQHF.

This clone was observed once. The J gene is TRBJ2-2, the V gene TRBV29-1, with D unresolved. Germline V gene sequence: CDR1 SQVTM, CDR2 ANQGSEA. CDR3 length: 13 amino acids. The V end was cut by 4 bases, the J end by 0 bases, with 6 bases between. The CDR3 region has the DNA TGCAGCGTTGCGCGGCCGAACACCGGGGAGCTGTTTTTT. Protein: CSVARPNTGELFF.

The table lists this clone with a few counts. The V call is TRBV5-1, the J call TRBJ1-2; D unresolved. CDR1 SGHRS and CDR2 YFSETQ come from the germline V gene. The V end lost 5 bases, the J end lost 0 bases, and 11 bases lay between the germline ends. The CDR3 sequence is 14 residues long. CDR3 nucleotides: TGCGCCAGCAGGGCGGGGTTCCCTAACTATGGCTACACCTTC. Amino acid sequence: CASRAGFPNYGYTF.

The genes are TRBV4-3 and TRBJ1-1; TRBD1 might be the D (6 bases). Trimming shortened V by 2 bases and J by 0 bases, and 22 bases separated the two germline ends. Germline V CDR1 and CDR2: LGHNA, YSLEER. The CDR3 is made up of 19 amino acids. The CDR3 coding sequence is TGCGCCAGCAGCCAACGCGACAGGTCCTACTCGTTAATGAACACTGAAGCTTTCTTT. It encodes CASSQRDRSYSLMNTEAFF.

The chain joins TRBV4-3 to TRBJ2-2; D gene unclear. The CDR3 consists of 14 residues. V was shortened by 4 bases and J by 4 bases, with 10 bases between the two germline ends. Germline V gene data show CDR1 as LGHNA and CDR2 as YSLEER. The CDR3 DNA reads TGCGCCAGCAGCCGCTACCTATTCACCGGGGAGCTGTTTTTT. Protein sequence: CASSRYLFTGELFF.

The chain combines TRBV6-1 with TRBJ2-7, with D maybe TRBD1 (6 bases). Looked up from germline, CDR1 is MNHNS and CDR2 is SASEGT. The CDR3 contains 15 residues. Between the trimmed V and J ends, which lost 4 bases and 6 bases, there was a span of 19 bases. The CDR3, as DNA: TGTGCCAGCAGTGCCCCACAGGGATTATTAGGCGAGCAGTACTTC. Protein: CASSAPQGLLGEQYF.